A single sample gave rise to the 27 T cell receptor beta chains below, sequenced in a study of cytomegalovirus exposure and HLA in healthy donors. The PCR contained 60 Vbeta and 13 Jbeta primers. Clones were sequenced by immunoSEQ multiplex PCR, and TCRdb holds only the in-frame ones, with some missing. The sample lists about 55,000 clones; approximately 80% were seen once. Source material: PBMCs. The source of these receptors is a female donor in good health and CMV-seronegative.

Only a few counts were recorded for this clone. The chain uses TRBV5-8 and TRBJ1-2, with 9 positions matching TRBD1. Germline V gene sequence: CDR1 SGHTS, CDR2 YDEGEE. V lost 3 bases and J lost 3; bases outside the gene matches: 15. The CDR3 runs to 18 residues. The CDR3 reads CASSSGGTGFLGHYGYTF. The DNA of the CDR3 is TGTGCCAGCAGCTCTGGCGGGACAGGGTTTTTAGGTCACTATGGCTACACCTTC.

This chain connects TRBV2 to TRBJ2-5; 9 bases line up with TRBD2. V shed 7 bases and J 4 bases; nucleotides not matched to a gene: 7. CDR3 length: 14 residues. Germline V gene sequence: CDR1 SNHLY, CDR2 FYNNEI. The CDR3 DNA reads TGTGCCAGCACTGGCGGGGGGGCCGGAGAGACCCAGTACTTC. It codes for CASTGGGAGETQYF.

This sequence joins TRBV19 and TRBJ2-2; 12 bases line up with TRBD2. The CDR3 loop spans 19 amino acids. The V gene end was trimmed by 3 bases and the J gene end by 0 bases; junction bases not matched to a gene: 8. Germline V gene sequence: CDR1 LNHDA, CDR2 SQIVND (reference sequence). The CDR3 is CASSIPWTSGAANTGELFF. The CDR3, as DNA: TGTGCCAGTAGTATCCCGTGGACTAGCGGGGCGGCGAACACCGGGGAGCTGTTTTTT.

In this sample, this clone turned up a few times. V usage is TRBV5-5 and J usage is TRBJ1-5, with 8 bases fitting TRBD1. In germline, CDR1 is SGHKS, CDR2 YYEKEE (reference sequence). With 4 bases clipped from V and 1 base from J, the junction kept 10 bases outside the gene matches. The CDR3 loop spans 17 amino acids. The CDR3 loop reads CASSRAPQGGSNQPQHF. CDR3 DNA: TGTGCCAGCAGCAGGGCTCCACAGGGGGGAAGCAATCAGCCCCAGCATTTT.

The J gene is TRBJ1-4, the V gene TRBV18, with 8 bases fitting TRBD1. V lost 4 bases and J lost 8; bases outside the gene matches: 9. Looked up from germline, CDR1 is KGHSH and CDR2 is LQKENI. The CDR3 consists of 15 residues. The CDR3 coding sequence is TGTGCCAGCTCACTCCAGGGGGCGCCAGGGGAAAAACTGTTTTTT. Residues: CASSLQGAPGEKLFF.

This clone was seen a single time. V is TRBV10-2 and J is TRBJ2-1; 10 nucleotides match TRBD2. V shed 7 bases and J 8 bases; nucleotides not matched to a gene: 8. The CDR3 is made up of 14 amino acids. Germline V gene lookup returns CDR1 WSHSY and CDR2 SAAADI. CDR3 sequence reads: CASKASSGGHEQFF. The CDR3 DNA sequence: TGCGCCAGCAAAGCCTCTAGCGGGGGCCATGAGCAGTTCTTC.

The chain recombines TRBV11-2 with TRBJ2-7; maybe TRBD1 (5 bases). The V gene's germline CDR1 is SGHAT and CDR2 FQNNGV. The CDR3 extends over 14 amino acids. Trimming pared 1 base from V and 2 bases from J, leaving 9 bases between. The CDR3 nucleotides are TGTGCCAGCAGCTTAGTCCAGGGCGCCTACGAGCAGTACTTC. Its translation: CASSLVQGAYEQYF. Using reference TRBV11-2 and TRBJ2-7 for the parts outside the CDR3, the full variable domain is EAGVAQSPRYKIIEKRQSVAFWCNPISGHATLYWYQQILGQGPKLLIQFQNNGVVDDSQLPKDRFSAERLKGVDSTLKIQPAKLEDSAVYLCASSLVQGAYEQYFGPGTRLTVT.

The chain is built from TRBV5-1 and TRBJ1-2; 12 nucleotides align to TRBD1. CDR1 and CDR2 (germline): SGHRS, YFSETQ. This CDR3 is 17 amino acids long. V dropped 4 bases and J dropped 2; count of bases not matched to a gene: 9. The CDR3 DNA sequence: TGCGCCAGCAGCCGTCCCGGGACAGGGGGCGGCAACTATGGCTACACCTTC. Translating it yields CASSRPGTGGGNYGYTF. The entire variable domain, with the rest obtained from reference TRBV5-1 and TRBJ1-2, is as follows: KAGVTQTPRYLIKTRGQQVTLSCSPISGHRSVSWYQQTPGQGLQFLFEYFSETQRNKGNFPGRFSGRQFSNSRSEMNVSTLELGDSALYLCASSRPGTGGGNYGYTFGSGTRLTVV.

A few counts support this clone. V usage is TRBV30 and J usage is TRBJ1-5; TRBD1 matches 8 bases. The CDR3 consists of 16 residues. Germline CDR1 and CDR2: GTSNPN and SVGIG (reference sequence). Losses at the gene ends were 1 base for V and 7 bases for J; bases not matched to a gene: 12. The CDR3 DNA reads as TGTGCCTGGAGTGGACCCCGGGACAGGTCCAACCAGCCCCAGCATTTT. Its translation: CAWSGPRDRSNQPQHF.

This chain links TRBV19 with TRBJ1-6; D is uncertain. Germline loops: CDR1 LNHDA, CDR2 SQIVND (reference sequence). This CDR3 contains 14 residues. V was pared by 5 bases and J by 5 bases, with 10 bases between. CDR3 nucleotide sequence: TGTGCCAGTAGTTCTTTTCAGGATAATTCACCCCTCCACTTT. It is translated as CASSSFQDNSPLHF.

The V gene is TRBV7-2, the J gene TRBJ2-3; 11 nucleotides match TRBD1. From germline, CDR1 is SGHTA and CDR2 FQGNSA. V trimming: 4 bases; J trimming: 7 bases; junction bases outside the gene matches: 4. The CDR3 loop spans 14 amino acids. The CDR3 loop reads CASSSGQGDNTQYF. CDR3 coding DNA: TGTGCCAGCAGCTCGGGACAGGGGGATAATACGCAGTATTTT.

The chain employs TRBV7-2 and TRBJ2-5; possibly TRBD1 for D (5 bases). This CDR3 spans 15 amino acids. The V gene lost 0 bases and the J gene lost 0 bases, with 8 bases spanning the gap. Germline V gene sequence: CDR1 SGHTA, CDR2 FQGNSA. The CDR3 protein is CASSLAGVYQETQYF. The CDR3 nucleotides read TGTGCCAGCAGCTTAGCAGGGGTGTACCAAGAGACCCAGTACTTC.

The chain employs TRBV28 and TRBJ1-1, with 7 bases aligning to TRBD1. Trimming at V came to 5 bases and at J to 5 bases, leaving 11 bases not matched to a gene. Germline CDR1 and CDR2: MDHEN and SYDVKM. This CDR3 is built from 15 residues. The CDR3 DNA follows: TGTGCCAGCAGTCCTTCGACAGGGCGAAGGACTGAAGCTTTCTTT. It encodes CASSPSTGRRTEAFF.

This clone came up once. The rearrangement links TRBV19 to TRBJ1-1; D is ambiguous. The CDR3 sequence is 17 residues long. The V and J ends lost 3 bases and 1 base respectively, with 18 bases between them. Germline CDR1 and CDR2: LNHDA and SQIVND (reference sequence). The CDR3 nucleotides are TGTGCCAGTAGTATGCGGGCTGCCGGCGGACCGAACACTGAAGCTTTCTTT. This codes for CASSMRAAGGPNTEAFF.

The J gene is TRBJ2-7, the V gene TRBV15, with D possibly TRBD1 on 6 matching bases. This CDR3 has 14 amino acids. The germline V gene encodes CDR1 LNHNV and CDR2 YYDKDF (reference sequence). Trimming pared 9 bases from V and 0 bases from J, leaving 15 bases between. The CDR3: CATKQGHSSYEQYF. The CDR3 bases are TGTGCCACTAAACAGGGACATAGCTCCTACGAGCAGTACTTC.

In nucleotides, the CDR3 is TGTGCCAGCAGTTTATCGCGGGCCTTGAACACTGAAGCTTTCTTT. Its translation: CASSLSRALNTEAFF. The chain is built from TRBV27 and TRBJ1-1; D is unresolved. Trimming cost V 0 bases and J 0 bases, with 8 bases left between them. The CDR3 covers 15 residues. The germline CDR1 and CDR2 sequences are MNHEY and SMNVEV (reference sequence).

This clone was seen just once. The rearrangement uses TRBV27 and TRBJ2-3, with TRBD1 matching over 9 bases. Losses at the gene ends were 2 bases for V and 9 bases for J; bases not matched to a gene: 9. Germline V CDR1 and CDR2: MNHEY, SMNVEV (reference sequence). CDR3 length equals 15 residues. CDR3 bases: TGTGCCAGCAGTTTAGGGGGGACAGGGCGAGGCACGCAGTATTTT. It is translated as CASSLGGTGRGTQYF.

The rearrangement links TRBV2 to TRBJ2-7, with 7 bases aligning to TRBD2. The CDR3 is 14 residues long. The V and J ends lost 11 bases and 7 bases, in that order; junction bases with no gene match: 17. CDR1 is SNHLY, CDR2 FYNNEI, per germline. CDR3 sequence (DNA): TGTGCCGGGAAGAGCGGGGCGGCTCCGTATGAGCAGTACTTC. It specifies CAGKSGAAPYEQYF.

V gene TRBV4-1 combines with J gene TRBJ2-1; D is uncertain. With 6 bases removed from V and 6 bases from J, the gap between germline ends came to 15 bases. The germline CDR1 and CDR2 sequences are MGHRA and YSYEKL. The CDR3 is 14 amino acids. CDR3 DNA sequence: TGCGCCAGCAGGTACGGTCCCATTGGCAATGAGCAGTTCTTC. This sequence encodes CASRYGPIGNEQFF.

This clone was seen more than once but under ten times. The V gene is TRBV2, the J gene TRBJ2-6; the match to TRBD2 covers 7 bases. Trimming took 7 bases from V and 0 from J; bases not matched to a gene: 6. In germline, CDR1 is SNHLY, CDR2 FYNNEI. The CDR3 contains 16 residues. For the CDR3, the DNA is TGTGCCAGCACCTGGGAGGGGCGCTCTGGGGCCAACGTCCTGACTTTC. Translating it yields CASTWEGRSGANVLTF.

The chain combines TRBV5-6 with TRBJ2-5; perhaps TRBD1 as D (6 bases). The CDR3 is 15 amino acids. V lost 3 bases, J lost 5 bases, and 17 bases lay in between. CDR1 and CDR2 (germline): SGHDT, YYEEEE. The CDR3, as DNA: TGTGCCAGCAGCTCCCCAGGGGCCGTGTGGGAGACCCAGTACTTC. Encoded protein: CASSSPGAVWETQYF.

The chain combines TRBV7-2 with TRBJ1-5; 7 bases fit TRBD1. In germline, CDR1 is SGHTA, CDR2 FQGNSA. This CDR3 has 14 amino acids. With V trimmed by 5 bases and J by 4 bases, 5 bases remained unmatched. CDR3 coding DNA: TGTGCCAGCAGCCCAGGGGGTTTTAATCAGCCCCAGCATTTT. It codes for CASSPGGFNQPQHF.

The CDR3 is CASSLVGTSLEQYF. The CDR3 DNA follows: TGCGCCAGCAGCTTGGTGGGGACTTCTCTCGAGCAGTACTTC. The V call is TRBV5-1, the J call TRBJ2-7; D possibly corresponds to TRBD2 (6 bases). Trimming took 0 bases from V and 6 from J, leaving 13 bases between them. The CDR3 totals 14 residues. The germline CDR1 and CDR2 sequences are SGHRS and YFSETQ.

CDR3 nucleotide sequence: TGTGCCAGCAGCTACCGCAGGGGGCCGGTCACTGAAGCTTTCTTT. It specifies CASSYRRGPVTEAFF. V gene TRBV11-2 combines with J gene TRBJ1-1; 8 nucleotides agree with TRBD1. V shed 4 bases, J shed 4 bases, and the junction held 8 bases outside the gene matches. This CDR3 spans 15 amino acids. The germline CDR1 and CDR2 sequences are SGHAT and FQNNGV.

In its sample, this clone was seen once. The V and J genes are TRBV30 and TRBJ1-6, with unresolved D. V shed 5 bases and J shed 9 bases, with 14 bases lying between them. Germline V gives CDR1 GTSNPN, CDR2 SVGIG (reference sequence). CDR3 length: 13 residues. The CDR3 coding sequence is TGTGCCTGGGCCCCAACCGCCGGTTCACCCCTCCACTTT. Its protein product is CAWAPTAGSPLHF. The full variable domain, its missing parts supplied by reference TRBV30 and TRBJ1-6, is SQTIHQWPATLVQPVGSPLSLECTVEGTSNPNLYWYRQAAGRGLQLLFYSVGIGQISSEVPQNLSASRPQDRQFILSSKKLLLSDSGFYLCAWAPTAGSPLHFGNGTRLTVT.

This rearrangement joins TRBV11-2 to TRBJ2-4; 10 bases line up with TRBD1. Per germline, CDR1 SGHAT and CDR2 FQNNGV. The ends lost 5 bases at V and 8 bases at J; junction bases unmatched: 3. This CDR3 region has 13 residues. The CDR3 DNA follows: TGTGCCAGCAGCAGACAGGGGGCGGACATTCAGTACTTC. Protein sequence: CASSRQGADIQYF.

CDR3 nucleotides: TGTGCCTGGAGTGTTGCTCCGGGCGGGAATCAGCCCCAGCATTTT. This encodes CAWSVAPGGNQPQHF. The chain couples TRBV30 to TRBJ1-5; no clear D. The length of the CDR3 is 15 residues. Germline values: CDR1 GTSNPN, CDR2 SVGIG (reference sequence). Between the trimmed V and J ends, which lost 0 bases and 4 bases, there was a span of 13 bases.